A selection of T cell receptor beta chains follows, all from one sample in a study of blood T cell repertoires in COVID-19. The repertoire was sequenced with immunoSEQ multiplex PCR; TCRdb's copy has only in-frame clones and lacks some. The table includes 95,000 to 110,000 clones, around 84% detected once. The sample consisted of peripheral blood. The receptors were gathered from a human donor in a cohort sampled during active COVID-19. The CDR3 runs from the conserved cysteine through the conserved F or W. The D gene is left open where the match is weak. Clone sizes are given selectively: once, few, many, or a class where the clone is expanded.

j_gene: TRBJ2-7
abundance: -
d_gene: TRBD2
v_gene: TRBV6-1
CDR3aa: CASSEKGLAGNRQYF
CDR3nt: TGTGCCAGCAGTGAGAAGGGACTAGCGGGGAATCGGCAGTACTTC

j_gene: TRBJ2-7
abundance: -
d_gene: TRBD2
v_gene: TRBV7-9
CDR3aa: CASSFSGRTYEQYF
CDR3nt: TGTGCCAGCAGCTTTAGCGGGAGGACCTACGAGCAGTACTTC

j_gene: TRBJ2-1
abundance: -
d_gene: -
v_gene: TRBV30
CDR3aa: CAWARQAIGDEQFF
CDR3nt: TGTGCCTGGGCCAGACAGGCAATTGGGGATGAGCAGTTCTTC

j_gene: TRBJ2-3
abundance: -
d_gene: TRBD1
v_gene: TRBV5-1
CDR3aa: CASSLVGQGKADTQYF
CDR3nt: TGCGCCAGCAGCTTGGTAGGACAGGGGAAGGCAGATACGCAGTATTTT

j_gene: TRBJ2-7
abundance: -
d_gene: TRBD1
v_gene: TRBV5-4
CDR3aa: CASSSGQGYEQYF
CDR3nt: TGTGCCAGCAGCTCGGGACAGGGGTACGAGCAGTACTTC

j_gene: TRBJ2-3
abundance: -
d_gene: TRBD2
v_gene: TRBV5-4
CDR3aa: CASRPAGGQDTQYF
CDR3nt: TGTGCCAGCAGACCCGCGGGGGGGCAGGATACGCAGTATTTT

j_gene: TRBJ2-2
abundance: -
d_gene: TRBD2
v_gene: TRBV9
CDR3aa: CASSVGLAASRNTGELFF
CDR3nt: TGTGCCAGCAGCGTAGGACTAGCGGCTTCCCGGAACACCGGGGAGCTGTTTTTT

j_gene: TRBJ1-1
abundance: -
d_gene: TRBD1
v_gene: TRBV18
CDR3aa: CASSPLGQGTEAFF
CDR3nt: TGTGCCAGCTCACCACTCGGACAGGGGACCGAAGCTTTCTTT

j_gene: TRBJ2-5
abundance: few
d_gene: TRBD2
v_gene: TRBV5-4
CDR3aa: CASRRTRSRTQYF
CDR3nt: TGTGCCAGCAGGCGGACTAGATCAAGGACCCAGTACTTC

j_gene: TRBJ2-1
abundance: once
d_gene: -
v_gene: TRBV9
CDR3aa: CASSVDSGSSNEQFF
CDR3nt: TGTGCCAGCAGCGTAGACAGCGGATCGAGCAATGAGCAGTTCTTC

j_gene: TRBJ1-5
abundance: many
d_gene: -
v_gene: TRBV3-1/TRBV3-2
CDR3aa: CASSQGSGNQPQHF
CDR3nt: TGTGCCAGCAGCCAAGGGTCGGGGAATCAGCCCCAGCATTTT

j_gene: TRBJ2-3
abundance: -
d_gene: -
v_gene: TRBV19
CDR3aa: CASRRSEADTQYF
CDR3nt: TGTGCCAGTAGAAGGTCAGAGGCGGATACGCAGTATTTT

j_gene: TRBJ2-5
abundance: -
d_gene: TRBD1
v_gene: TRBV27
CDR3aa: CASNSGTGRSETQYF
CDR3nt: TGTGCCAGCAACTCCGGGACAGGTCGATCGGAGACCCAGTACTTC

j_gene: TRBJ1-3
abundance: -
d_gene: TRBD1
v_gene: TRBV19
CDR3aa: CASSRDRGSGNTIYF
CDR3nt: TGTGCCAGTAGTAGGGACAGGGGTTCTGGAAACACCATATATTTT

j_gene: TRBJ2-2
abundance: -
d_gene: -
v_gene: TRBV13
CDR3aa: CASSLVQGTSGELFF
CDR3nt: TGTGCCAGCAGCTTAGTCCAGGGTACCTCAGGGGAGCTGTTTTTT

j_gene: TRBJ2-7
abundance: few
d_gene: -
v_gene: TRBV5-6
CDR3aa: CASSVWVVQGYEQYF
CDR3nt: TGTGCCAGCAGCGTGTGGGTGGTGCAGGGCTACGAGCAGTACTTC

j_gene: TRBJ1-2
abundance: -
d_gene: TRBD1
v_gene: TRBV7-6
CDR3aa: CASSPTGEGGYTF
CDR3nt: TGTGCCAGCAGCCCAACAGGGGAAGGGGGCTACACCTTC

j_gene: TRBJ2-5
abundance: -
d_gene: TRBD2
v_gene: TRBV5-4
CDR3aa: CASSLGLAGGKEETQYF
CDR3nt: TGTGCCAGCAGCTTGGGACTAGCGGGGGGTAAAGAAGAGACCCAGTACTTC

j_gene: TRBJ1-2
abundance: -
d_gene: -
v_gene: TRBV15
CDR3aa: CATSRAGSRGYGYTF
CDR3nt: TGTGCCACCAGCAGAGCGGGGTCACGGGGATATGGCTACACCTTC

j_gene: TRBJ1-2
abundance: -
d_gene: TRBD1
v_gene: TRBV5-6
CDR3aa: CASSLNRGPYGYTF
CDR3nt: TGTGCCAGCAGCCTAAACAGGGGGCCGTATGGCTACACCTTC

j_gene: TRBJ2-1
abundance: -
d_gene: TRBD2
v_gene: TRBV19
CDR3aa: CATGLAGGINEQFF
CDR3nt: TGTGCCACCGGACTAGCGGGGGGGATCAATGAGCAGTTCTTC

j_gene: TRBJ1-5
abundance: few
d_gene: TRBD1
v_gene: TRBV7-9
CDR3aa: CASSLRNRDSYSNQPQHF
CDR3nt: TGTGCCAGCAGCTTACGGAATAGGGACAGCTATAGCAATCAGCCCCAGCATTTT

j_gene: TRBJ2-1
abundance: -
d_gene: TRBD2
v_gene: TRBV29-1
CDR3aa: CSAPMGYSGGRNEQFF
CDR3nt: TGCAGCGCTCCCATGGGGTATAGCGGGGGTCGGAATGAGCAGTTCTTC

j_gene: TRBJ2-5
abundance: -
d_gene: TRBD1
v_gene: TRBV2
CDR3aa: CASSRRQGQPLAQYF
CDR3nt: TGTGCCAGCAGCCGGAGACAGGGTCAACCCCTGGCCCAGTACTTC

j_gene: TRBJ1-2
abundance: -
d_gene: -
v_gene: TRBV2
CDR3aa: CASSANYGYTF
CDR3nt: TGTGCCAGCAGCGCTAACTATGGCTACACCTTC

j_gene: TRBJ2-7
abundance: few
d_gene: TRBD1
v_gene: TRBV4-3
CDR3aa: CASARTGGFYEQYF
CDR3nt: TGCGCCAGCGCCAGAACAGGGGGATTCTACGAGCAGTACTTC

j_gene: TRBJ1-6
abundance: -
d_gene: -
v_gene: TRBV5-1
CDR3aa: CASSSGQNNSPLHF
CDR3nt: TGCGCCAGCAGCTCGGGACAAAATAATTCACCCCTCCACTTT

j_gene: TRBJ2-7
abundance: once
d_gene: -
v_gene: TRBV6-5
CDR3aa: CASSYSRRSYEQYF
CDR3nt: TGTGCCAGCAGTTACTCGAGGAGATCCTACGAGCAGTACTTC

j_gene: TRBJ1-2
abundance: -
d_gene: TRBD1
v_gene: TRBV20-1
CDR3aa: CSANRGDGYTF
CDR3nt: TGCAGTGCTAACAGGGGGGACGGCTACACCTTC

j_gene: TRBJ1-4
abundance: -
d_gene: TRBD1
v_gene: TRBV7-2
CDR3aa: CASSAGLAGTGHEKLFF
CDR3nt: TGTGCCAGCAGCGCAGGATTAGCCGGGACAGGCCATGAAAAACTGTTTTTT

j_gene: TRBJ2-7
abundance: -
d_gene: -
v_gene: TRBV4-2
CDR3aa: CASSPFPQGSRSYEQYF
CDR3nt: TGTGCCAGCAGCCCCTTTCCCCAGGGGTCCCGATCCTACGAGCAGTACTTC

j_gene: TRBJ2-6
abundance: -
d_gene: TRBD1
v_gene: TRBV7-8
CDR3aa: CASSSLGTGLGGANVLTF
CDR3nt: TGTGCCAGCAGCTCCCTCGGGACAGGGCTTGGGGGGGCCAACGTCCTGACTTTC

j_gene: TRBJ1-2
abundance: once
d_gene: TRBD1
v_gene: TRBV7-2
CDR3aa: CASSLVGGTGRRF
CDR3nt: TGTGCCAGCAGCTTAGTAGGGGGGACAGGGCGCCGCTTC

j_gene: TRBJ2-7
abundance: -
d_gene: -
v_gene: TRBV4-2
CDR3aa: CASSRSGGYEQYF
CDR3nt: TGTGCCAGCAGCCGGAGCGGCGGCTACGAGCAGTACTTC

j_gene: TRBJ2-7
abundance: -
d_gene: TRBD1
v_gene: TRBV19
CDR3aa: CASSLRGTGFYEQYF
CDR3nt: TGTGCCAGTAGTCTACGTGGGACAGGCTTCTACGAGCAGTACTTC

j_gene: TRBJ2-7
abundance: -
d_gene: -
v_gene: TRBV12-3/TRBV12-4
CDR3aa: CASSFLAAYEQYF
CDR3nt: TGTGCCAGCAGTTTCTTGGCAGCCTACGAGCAGTACTTC

j_gene: TRBJ1-2
abundance: -
d_gene: -
v_gene: TRBV18
CDR3aa: CASSSDREGYTF
CDR3nt: TGTGCCAGCTCTTCGGACAGAGAAGGCTACACCTTC

j_gene: TRBJ2-1
abundance: once
d_gene: TRBD1
v_gene: TRBV4-3
CDR3aa: CASSPYPGQGAGEQFF
CDR3nt: TGCGCCAGCAGCCCCTACCCGGGACAGGGGGCTGGTGAGCAGTTCTTC

j_gene: TRBJ1-1
abundance: -
d_gene: -
v_gene: TRBV5-6
CDR3aa: CASSLSGVNTEAFF
CDR3nt: TGTGCCAGCAGCTTGTCCGGGGTAAACACTGAAGCTTTCTTT

j_gene: TRBJ2-7
abundance: once
d_gene: -
v_gene: TRBV5-1
CDR3aa: CASSSITDYEQYF
CDR3nt: TGCGCCAGCAGCTCGATTACAGATTACGAGCAGTACTTC

j_gene: TRBJ2-1
abundance: once
d_gene: TRBD2
v_gene: TRBV10-3
CDR3aa: CAISATSGGHNEQFF
CDR3nt: TGTGCCATCAGCGCTACTAGCGGGGGGCACAATGAGCAGTTCTTC

j_gene: TRBJ2-7
abundance: -
d_gene: TRBD1
v_gene: TRBV5-1
CDR3aa: CASRDRVTYEQYF
CDR3nt: TGCGCCAGCCGGGACAGGGTCACCTACGAGCAGTACTTC

j_gene: TRBJ2-3
abundance: once
d_gene: TRBD2
v_gene: TRBV5-1
CDR3aa: CASSSQRGGIDTQYF
CDR3nt: TGCGCCAGCAGCTCCCAGCGGGGGGGCATTGATACGCAGTATTTT

j_gene: TRBJ1-2
abundance: few
d_gene: TRBD1
v_gene: TRBV2
CDR3aa: CASSRGGQDYGYTF
CDR3nt: TGTGCCAGCAGTCGGGGTGGACAGGACTATGGCTACACCTTC

j_gene: TRBJ2-7
abundance: -
d_gene: TRBD2
v_gene: TRBV6-5
CDR3aa: CASSHSGGISYEQYF
CDR3nt: TGTGCCAGCAGTCATAGCGGGGGTATCTCCTACGAGCAGTACTTC

j_gene: TRBJ1-6
abundance: -
d_gene: TRBD1
v_gene: TRBV11-2
CDR3aa: CASSLFGGGDNSPLHF
CDR3nt: TGTGCCAGCAGCCTGTTCGGAGGGGGCGATAATTCACCCCTCCACTTT

j_gene: TRBJ2-1
abundance: once
d_gene: TRBD1
v_gene: TRBV7-6
CDR3aa: CASSLGAGTAFWNEQFF
CDR3nt: TGTGCCAGCAGCCTAGGTGCCGGGACAGCCTTCTGGAATGAGCAGTTCTTC

j_gene: TRBJ1-2
abundance: once
d_gene: TRBD1
v_gene: TRBV5-1
CDR3aa: CASSSDRGLGYTF
CDR3nt: TGCGCCAGCAGCTCGGACAGGGGGCTTGGCTACACCTTC

j_gene: TRBJ1-2
abundance: -
d_gene: -
v_gene: TRBV4-2
CDR3aa: CASSQEHRDYGYTF
CDR3nt: TGTGCCAGCAGCCAAGAGCACCGCGACTATGGCTACACCTTC

j_gene: TRBJ1-2
abundance: -
d_gene: -
v_gene: TRBV7-2
CDR3aa: CASSLTRRDGYTF
CDR3nt: TGTGCCAGCAGCCTCACTCGGAGGGATGGCTACACCTTC

j_gene: TRBJ2-1
abundance: few
d_gene: -
v_gene: TRBV4-3
CDR3aa: CASSQVRGTVTNNEQFF
CDR3nt: TGCGCCAGCAGCCAAGTCCGGGGGACAGTAACCAACAATGAGCAGTTCTTC

j_gene: TRBJ1-2
abundance: -
d_gene: -
v_gene: TRBV7-2
CDR3aa: CASSLTPGSYGYTF
CDR3nt: TGTGCCAGCAGCTTAACGCCGGGAAGCTATGGCTACACCTTC

j_gene: TRBJ1-1
abundance: -
d_gene: -
v_gene: TRBV19
CDR3aa: CASTHRKVRNTEAFF
CDR3nt: TGTGCCAGTACCCACAGGAAGGTCCGGAACACTGAAGCTTTCTTT

j_gene: TRBJ2-3
abundance: few
d_gene: TRBD2
v_gene: TRBV6-5
CDR3aa: CASSTLAGGPDTQYF
CDR3nt: TGTGCCTCCTCAACCCTAGCGGGGGGGCCAGATACGCAGTATTTT